These T cell receptor beta chains were read from a single sample in a study of blood T cell repertoires in COVID-19. Repertoires were generated with immunoSEQ multiplex PCR, while TCRdb's copy carries only in-frame clones and drops some. The data show tens of thousands of clones, approximately 80% seen once. The material sequenced was peripheral blood. Every receptor here comes from a human donor in a cohort sampled during active COVID-19. CDR3s include the opening cysteine and the closing phenylalanine or tryptophan. The D gene is left open where the match is weak. A clone size is listed for some rows: how often the clone was seen (once, few, many), or a class if it is expanded.

>TRBJ2-2|.|once|TRBV28
CASSFVGQHIGELFF
TGTGCCAGCAGTTTTGTGGGACAACACATCGGGGAGCTGTTTTTT
>TRBJ2-3|.|few|TRBV18
CASSPSLASLGDTQYF
TGTGCCAGCTCACCTTCCCTAGCCAGTCTTGGAGATACGCAGTATTTT
>TRBJ1-4|TRBD1|.|TRBV24-1
CATSDRTGGLEKLFF
TGTGCCACCAGTGACCGGACAGGGGGTCTGGAAAAACTGTTTTTT
>TRBJ1-2|TRBD1|.|TRBV10-3
CAISGRLGQGSGYGYTF
TGTGCCATCAGTGGAAGACTCGGACAGGGCTCGGGCTATGGCTACACCTTC
>TRBJ2-6|TRBD2|.|TRBV5-6
CASSLGGGLAGANVLTF
TGTGCCAGCAGCTTGGGGGGAGGGTTGGCTGGGGCCAACGTCCTGACTTTC
>TRBJ2-7|TRBD1|.|TRBV27
CASSAGTGNSYEQYF
TGTGCCAGCAGTGCCGGGACAGGTAATTCCTACGAGCAGTACTTC
>TRBJ2-7|.|.|TRBV6-6
CASRGKLAYEQYF
TGTGCCAGCCGAGGGAAGCTGGCCTACGAGCAGTACTTC
>TRBJ2-5|TRBD1|.|TRBV5-1
CASSFQGALETQYF
TGCGCCAGCAGCTTCCAGGGGGCTTTGGAGACCCAGTACTTC
>TRBJ2-1|.|.|TRBV3-1/TRBV3-2
CASSNRGTLEQFF
TGTGCCAGCAGCAACCGAGGGACTCTTGAGCAGTTCTTC
>TRBJ1-6|TRBD1|.|TRBV11-2
CASSLGQGRAINSPLHF
TGTGCCAGCAGCTTAGGACAGGGGCGGGCGATTAATTCACCCCTCCACTTT
>TRBJ1-6|TRBD1|few|TRBV5-4
CASQGQGTGSPLHF
TGTGCCAGCCAGGGACAGGGAACGGGTTCACCCCTCCACTTT
>TRBJ1-5|.|.|TRBV4-1
CASSQAGDQPQHF
TGCGCCAGCAGCCAAGCGGGGGATCAGCCCCAGCATTTT
>TRBJ1-6|.|.|TRBV3-1/TRBV3-2
CASKLREGAPLHF
TGTGCCAGCAAACTCCGGGAAGGAGCACCCCTCCACTTT
>TRBJ2-2|.|.|TRBV19
CASSSGTASTGELFF
TGTGCCAGTAGTAGCGGGACAGCGAGCACCGGGGAGCTGTTTTTT
>TRBJ2-4|.|once|TRBV7-2
CASSLAGREQYF
TGTGCCAGCAGCTTAGCTGGCAGGGAACAGTACTTC
>TRBJ2-3|.|.|TRBV9
CASSVAGGATADTQYF
TGTGCCAGCAGCGTAGCTGGCGGGGCGACCGCAGATACGCAGTATTTT
>TRBJ2-2|TRBD2|.|TRBV7-6
CASSARFTSGVNTGELFF
TGTGCCAGCAGCGCCAGATTTACTAGCGGGGTGAACACCGGGGAGCTGTTTTTT
>TRBJ2-7|.|.|TRBV7-9
CASSLEARGSSYEQYF
TGTGCCAGCAGCTTAGAGGCCCGGGGGAGCTCCTACGAGCAGTACTTC
>TRBJ1-2|.|.|TRBV7-8
CASSLGGPTYTF
TGTGCCAGCAGCTTAGGAGGGCCGACCTACACCTTC
>TRBJ2-3|TRBD2|.|TRBV7-3
CASSLPGTSGGMGTDTQYF
TGTGCCAGCAGCTTACCCGGGACTAGCGGGGGGATGGGAACAGATACGCAGTATTTT
>TRBJ2-1|.|few|TRBV7-9
CASSLQAYEQFF
TGTGCCAGCAGCTTACAGGCCTATGAGCAGTTCTTC
>TRBJ1-4|TRBD1|.|TRBV5-1
CASSLKPDRAEKLFF
TGCGCCAGCAGCTTGAAGCCCGACAGGGCTGAAAAACTGTTTTTT
>TRBJ2-3|.|.|TRBV5-1
CASSLSHGDTQYF
TGCGCCAGCAGCTTGTCCCACGGAGATACGCAGTATTTT
>TRBJ2-7|TRBD1|once|TRBV18
CASSPDRGREQYF
TGTGCCAGCTCACCGGACAGGGGGCGAGAGCAGTACTTC
>TRBJ1-5|.|many|TRBV15
CATSRDSGSGQPQHF
TGTGCCACCAGCAGAGATTCCGGGTCCGGTCAGCCCCAGCATTTT
>TRBJ2-2|TRBD1|few|TRBV19
CASSVGTGRAGELFF
TGTGCCAGTAGTGTAGGGACAGGGCGCGCCGGGGAGCTGTTTTTT
>TRBJ1-5|TRBD1|.|TRBV6-1
CASSERGTGNQPQHF
TGTGCCAGCAGTGAAAGGGGGACAGGCAATCAGCCCCAGCATTTT
>TRBJ2-7|.|.|TRBV7-6
CASSLFPGYSYEQYF
TGTGCCAGCAGCTTATTTCCAGGGTACTCCTACGAGCAGTACTTC
>TRBJ2-7|.|.|TRBV9
CASSVDASPIYEQYF
TGTGCCAGCAGCGTAGATGCTAGCCCAATCTACGAGCAGTACTTC
>TRBJ2-7|TRBD1|.|TRBV23-1
CASSQSGTGTDYEQYF
TGCGCCAGCAGTCAAAGCGGGACAGGGACGGACTACGAGCAGTACTTC
>TRBJ1-4|TRBD1|.|TRBV19
CASTFLQGIGEKLFF
TGTGCCAGTACCTTCCTACAGGGGATAGGTGAAAAACTGTTTTTT
>TRBJ2-5|TRBD1|few|TRBV7-9
CASSFKVRQGGQTQYF
TGTGCCAGCAGCTTTAAAGTTCGACAGGGTGGGCAGACCCAGTACTTC
>TRBJ2-3|.|.|TRBV7-3
CASSFVGGTDTQYF
TGTGCCAGCAGCTTTGTAGGGGGCACAGATACGCAGTATTTT
>TRBJ1-6|.|.|TRBV2
CASSARQNSPLHF
TGTGCCAGCAGTGCACGACAGAATTCACCCCTCCACTTT
>TRBJ1-2|.|.|TRBV27
CASSSPGGIRGSYGYTF
TGTGCCAGCAGTTCACCCGGCGGGATTCGGGGGAGCTATGGCTACACCTTC
>TRBJ1-5|.|.|TRBV5-5
CASRWGGGSNQPQHF
TGTGCCAGCAGGTGGGGTGGAGGGAGCAATCAGCCCCAGCATTTT
>TRBJ2-7|.|.|TRBV28
CASSLQGYEQYF
TGTGCCAGCAGTTTACAGGGGTACGAGCAGTACTTC
>TRBJ2-3|.|few|TRBV7-3
CASSLMRDSDTQYF
TGTGCCAGCAGCTTAATGCGGGACTCAGATACGCAGTATTTT
>TRBJ2-5|.|.|TRBV14
CASSAGTPSWGTQYF
TGTGCCAGCAGCGCCGGGACACCTAGTTGGGGGACCCAGTACTTC
>TRBJ2-5|.|.|TRBV21-1
CASSAGLAEETQYF
TGTGCCAGCAGCGCTGGACTAGCGGAAGAGACCCAGTACTTC